This T cell receptor (beta chain) was captured by sequencing in a study of identifying expanded T cells in peripheral blood. Trimming removed 0 bases at V and 6 bases at J, with 14 bases between. This CDR3 spans 15 amino acids. Germline CDR1 reads MNHNY; CDR2 reads SVGAGI (reference sequence). TCRdb's copy holds only in-frame clones and misses some; the assay was immunoSEQ multiplex PCR. The sample shows approximately 120,000 clones, about four fifths of them seen only once. This chain uses TRBV6-6 with TRBJ1-1; the D gene is possibly TRBD1 (5 bases). Sequenced input: blood. The TCR was taken from a person aged 18 to 75 in good health. The CDR3 sequence is CASSYSGGRRAEAFF. The DNA of the CDR3 is TGTGCCAGCAGTTACTCCGGGGGGAGGAGGGCTGAAGCTTTCTTT.